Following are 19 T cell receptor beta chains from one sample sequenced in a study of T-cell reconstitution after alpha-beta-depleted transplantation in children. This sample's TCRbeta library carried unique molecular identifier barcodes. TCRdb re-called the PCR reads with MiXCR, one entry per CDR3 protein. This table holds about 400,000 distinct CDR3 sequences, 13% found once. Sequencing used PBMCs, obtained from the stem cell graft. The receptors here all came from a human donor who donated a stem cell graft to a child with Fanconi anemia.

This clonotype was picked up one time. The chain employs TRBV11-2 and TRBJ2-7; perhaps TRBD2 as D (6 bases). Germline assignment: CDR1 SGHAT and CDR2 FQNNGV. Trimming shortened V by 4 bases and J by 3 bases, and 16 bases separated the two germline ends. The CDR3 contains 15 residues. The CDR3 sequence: CASSSGTRVGYEQYF. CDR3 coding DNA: TGTGCCAGCAGCTCCGGGACTCGAGTCGGCTACGAGCAGTACTTC.

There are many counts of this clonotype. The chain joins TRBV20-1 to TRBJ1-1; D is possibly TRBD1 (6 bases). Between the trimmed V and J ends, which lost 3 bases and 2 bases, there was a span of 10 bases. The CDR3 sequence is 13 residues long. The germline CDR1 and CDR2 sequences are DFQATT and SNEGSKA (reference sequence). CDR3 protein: CSASQGINTEAFF. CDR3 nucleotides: TGCAGTGCTAGCCAGGGGATAAACACTGAAGCTTTCTTT.

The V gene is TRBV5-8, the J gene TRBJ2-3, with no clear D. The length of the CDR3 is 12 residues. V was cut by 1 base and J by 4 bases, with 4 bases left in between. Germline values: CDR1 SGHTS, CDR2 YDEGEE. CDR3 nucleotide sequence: TGTGCCAGCAGCTTGCCGGCAGATACGCAGTATTTT. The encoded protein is CASSLPADTQYF.

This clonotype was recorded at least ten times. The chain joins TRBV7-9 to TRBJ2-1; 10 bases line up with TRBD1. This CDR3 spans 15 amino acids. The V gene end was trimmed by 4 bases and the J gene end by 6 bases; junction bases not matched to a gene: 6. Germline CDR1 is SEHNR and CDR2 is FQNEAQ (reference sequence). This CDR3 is CASSSAGTGVNEQFF. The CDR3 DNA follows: TGTGCCAGCAGCTCTGCCGGGACAGGGGTCAATGAGCAGTTCTTC.

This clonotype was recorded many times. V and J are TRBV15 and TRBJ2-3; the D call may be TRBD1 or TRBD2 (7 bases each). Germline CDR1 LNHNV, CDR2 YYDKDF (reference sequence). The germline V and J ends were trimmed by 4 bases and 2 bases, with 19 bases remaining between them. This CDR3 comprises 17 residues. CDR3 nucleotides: TGTGCCACCAGCAAAGGTACAGGGGAGGGGGCCACAGATACGCAGTATTTT. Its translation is CATSKGTGEGATDTQYF. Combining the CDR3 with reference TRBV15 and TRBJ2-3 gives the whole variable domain DAMVIQNPRYQVTQFGKPVTLSCSQTLNHNVMYWYQQKSSQAPKLLFHYYDKDFNNEADTPDNFQSRRPNTSFCFLDIRSPGLGDTAMYLCATSKGTGEGATDTQYFGPGTRLTVL.

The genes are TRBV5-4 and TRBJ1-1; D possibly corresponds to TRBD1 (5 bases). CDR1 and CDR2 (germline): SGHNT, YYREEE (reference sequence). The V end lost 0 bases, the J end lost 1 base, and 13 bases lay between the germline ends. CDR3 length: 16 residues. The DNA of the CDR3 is TGTGCCAGCAGCTTGGGGGGCAGGGCGGGGAACACTGAAGCTTTCTTT. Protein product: CASSLGGRAGNTEAFF.

The CDR3 region has the DNA TGTGCCAGCAGCCCCGGGACAGGGCTTGAAGCTTTCTTT. Its translation: CASSPGTGLEAFF. The V call is TRBV7-9, the J call TRBJ1-1; 9 bases match TRBD1. The CDR3 consists of 13 residues. The ends lost 5 bases at V and 7 bases at J; junction bases unmatched: 5. Germline values: CDR1 SEHNR, CDR2 FQNEAQ (reference sequence).

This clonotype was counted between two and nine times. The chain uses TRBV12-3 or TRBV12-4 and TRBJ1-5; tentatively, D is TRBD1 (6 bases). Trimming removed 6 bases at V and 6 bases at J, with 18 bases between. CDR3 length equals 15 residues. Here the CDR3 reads CASSPTAGVTQPQHF. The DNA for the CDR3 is TGTGCCAGCAGCCCCACGGCAGGGGTTACTCAGCCCCAGCATTTT.

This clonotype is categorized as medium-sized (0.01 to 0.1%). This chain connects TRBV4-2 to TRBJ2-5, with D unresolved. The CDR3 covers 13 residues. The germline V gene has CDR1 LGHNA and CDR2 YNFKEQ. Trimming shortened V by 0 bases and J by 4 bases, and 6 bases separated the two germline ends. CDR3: CASSQDPGETQYF. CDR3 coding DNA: TGTGCCAGCAGCCAAGATCCAGGAGAGACCCAGTACTTC.

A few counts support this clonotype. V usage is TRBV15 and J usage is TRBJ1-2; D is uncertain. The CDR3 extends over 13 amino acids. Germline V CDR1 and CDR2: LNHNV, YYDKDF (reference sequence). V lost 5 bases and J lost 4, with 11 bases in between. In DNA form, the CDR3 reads TGTGCCACCAGCCGGGAAGGGATCTATGGCTACACCTTC. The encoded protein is CATSREGIYGYTF.

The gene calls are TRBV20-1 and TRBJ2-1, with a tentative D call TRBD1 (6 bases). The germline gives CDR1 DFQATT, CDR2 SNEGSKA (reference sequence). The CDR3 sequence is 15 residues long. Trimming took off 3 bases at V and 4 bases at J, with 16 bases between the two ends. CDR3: CSARLPLGGYNEQFF. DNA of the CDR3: TGCAGTGCTAGGCTCCCTCTAGGGGGTTACAATGAGCAGTTCTTC.

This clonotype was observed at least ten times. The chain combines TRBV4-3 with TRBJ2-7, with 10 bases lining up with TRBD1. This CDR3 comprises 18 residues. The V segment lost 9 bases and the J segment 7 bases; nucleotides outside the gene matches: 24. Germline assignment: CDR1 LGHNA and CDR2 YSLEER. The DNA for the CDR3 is TGCGCCAGAAGTCCGCCGGGACAGGGGACTCGAGACTACGGGGAGCAGTACTTC. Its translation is CARSPPGQGTRDYGEQYF.

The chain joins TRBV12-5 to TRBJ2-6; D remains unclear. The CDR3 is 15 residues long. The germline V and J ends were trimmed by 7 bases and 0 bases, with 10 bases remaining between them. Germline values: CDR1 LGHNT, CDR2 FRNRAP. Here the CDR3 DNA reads TGTGCTAGTGCCCTGGGCTCCTCTGGGGCCAACGTCCTGACTTTC. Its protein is CASALGSSGANVLTF.

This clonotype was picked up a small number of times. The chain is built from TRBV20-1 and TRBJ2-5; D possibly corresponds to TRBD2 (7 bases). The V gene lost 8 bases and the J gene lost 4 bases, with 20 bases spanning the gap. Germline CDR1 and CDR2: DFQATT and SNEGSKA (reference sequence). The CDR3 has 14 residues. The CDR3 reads CSTDGGSGAETQYF. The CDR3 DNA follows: TGCAGTACGGACGGGGGGTCGGGGGCAGAGACCCAGTACTTC.

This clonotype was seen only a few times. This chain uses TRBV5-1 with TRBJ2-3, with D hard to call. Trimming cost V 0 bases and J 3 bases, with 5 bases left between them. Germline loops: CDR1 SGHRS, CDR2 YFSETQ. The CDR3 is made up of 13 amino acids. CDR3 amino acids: CASSLEATDTQYF. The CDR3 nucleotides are TGCGCCAGCAGCTTGGAGGCGACAGATACGCAGTATTTT.

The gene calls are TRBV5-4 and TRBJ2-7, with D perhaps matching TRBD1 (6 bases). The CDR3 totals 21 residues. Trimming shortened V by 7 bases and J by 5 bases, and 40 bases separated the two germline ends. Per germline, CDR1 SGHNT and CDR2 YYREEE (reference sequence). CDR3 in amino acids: CASGLIFRGPGDQDRNHEQYV. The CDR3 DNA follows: TGTGCCAGCGGCCTCATATTCCGAGGCCCAGGGGATCAAGATCGGAATCACGAGCAGTACGTC.

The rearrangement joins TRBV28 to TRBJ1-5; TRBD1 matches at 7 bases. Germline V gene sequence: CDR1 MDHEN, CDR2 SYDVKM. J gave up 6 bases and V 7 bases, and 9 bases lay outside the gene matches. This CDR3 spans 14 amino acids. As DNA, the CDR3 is TGTGCCAGCAACATCATAACAGGGGTTCAGCCCCAGCATTTT. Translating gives CASNIITGVQPQHF.

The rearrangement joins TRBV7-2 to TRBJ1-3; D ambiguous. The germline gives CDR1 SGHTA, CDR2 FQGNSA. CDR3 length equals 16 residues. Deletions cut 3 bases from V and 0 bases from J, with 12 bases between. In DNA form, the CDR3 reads TGTGCCAGCAGCTTGATCCCCGGAGGCTCTGGAAACACCATATATTTT. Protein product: CASSLIPGGSGNTIYF.

CDR3 residues: CASSFDREKLFF. The CDR3, as DNA: TGTGCCAGCAGCTTTGACAGGGAGAAGCTGTTTTTT. This chain uses TRBV5-6 with TRBJ2-2; 7 bases map to TRBD1. From germline, CDR1 is SGHDT and CDR2 YYEEEE. V shed 2 bases, J shed 12 bases, and the junction held 4 bases outside the gene matches. This CDR3 spans 12 amino acids. The variable domain in full, completed from reference TRBV5-6 and TRBJ2-2, reads DAGVTQSPTHLIKTRGQQVTLRCSPKSGHDTVSWYQQALGQGPQFIFQYYEEEERQRGNFPDRFSGHQFPNYSSELNVNALLLGDSALYLCASSFDREKLFFGEGSRLTVL.